Listed below are T cell receptor delta chains from one sample, sequenced in a study of Vδ1+ human thymocytes. TCRdb re-identified clones in the multiplex PCR reads via CATT. The sample includes about 25,000 delta-chain clones, about 29% of them seen just once. Sequencing was carried out using Vdelta1+ gamma-delta thymocytes from the thymus. These TCRs come from a boy younger than two who had congenital heart surgery. Both conserved end residues are part of each CDR3.

v_call cdr3_aa
TRDV1 CALGAGKHLTGGYAYEGKLIF
TRDV1 CALEDAPSDKLIF
TRDV1 CALGVGPTLRRVSDWGIFPYTDKLIF
TRDV1 CALGVYRGDVDKLIF
TRDV1 CALGESPPGGYTDKLIF
TRDV1 CAVGLGWGITTDKLIF
TRDV1 CALGESAGWGIPLDGYTDKLIF
TRDV1 CALGEGPSYVRVLYKLIF
TRDV1 CALGELRGAPATDKLIF
TRDV1 CALGELPLPFPTEGGPGGLIF
TRDV1 CALGEKFIPPGGFDSRGYTDKLIF
TRDV1 CALGGNPLPGGLGGDALTAQLFF
TRDV1 CALGGPLRTGGLHTDRLIF
TRDV1 CALGELIGLSYTDKLIF
TRDV1 CALGAFLPPTGGYTADKLIF